One TCR beta chain is described in this entry. This clone has a handful of counts. The clone's antigen remains unknown. No base qualities exist here, and no much larger clone lies one base off it. Genomic DNA was extracted from sorted cells for sequencing of the TCRbeta CDR3 region. TCRbeta CDR3 regions were sequenced using the immunoSEQ Assay. This is the immuneACCESS table as TCRdb keeps it, with only in-frame sequences that have V and J called. A part of the clones is gone; compared with another copy, unresolved V genes explain less than half, and the rest is unexplained. The sample yields tens of thousands of clones; around 84% were counted once. The ten biggest clones cover about 1% of the sample. CDR1 KGHSH and CDR2 LQKENI are derived from the germline V gene. Spanning cysteine to phenylalanine, the CDR3 consists of 17 amino acids. The sequence is cut down to CDR3 DNA, 51 bases in frame from base 1. Trimming costs V 5 bases and J 2 bases, and their ends lie 21 bases apart.

This sample was included in a study of OX40 agonist ivuxolimab in advanced cancers. About the investigation overall: Ivuxolimab was a fully human IgG2 agonistic monoclonal antibody targeting the costimulatory receptor OX40 (CD134). Intravenous ivuxolimab was administered to patients every 2 weeks at six dose levels: 0.01, 0.1, 0.3, 1.5, 3 and 10 mg/kg. Of the approximately 54 dose-escalation patients, hepatocellular carcinoma was present in roughly 19, melanoma in some 15, renal cell carcinoma in 9 and head and neck cancer in 9. In the dose-escalation cohort, 65% to 85% of patients were male, and the mean age was 60 years with a range of roughly 23 to 79. Prior anti-PD-1, anti-PD-L1 or anti-CTLA-4 therapy was permitted, and approximately 42% of dose-escalation patients had received checkpoint inhibitors. Partial responses were achieved by three dose-escalation patients, of whom one had hepatocellular carcinoma and two had cutaneous melanoma. Peripheral TCRbeta sequencing was intended to test whether TCR sequence diversity was altered and clonal T-cell expansion was caused by ivuxolimab. The paper reports the monotherapy dose-escalation portion (N of about 50 patients) of the phase I ivuxolimab trial. What the authors observed across the whole study: The antigen specificity of the peripheral T cells that underwent clonal expansion was not determined. At doses of 0.1 to 3.0 mg/kg, clonal expansion of both CD4+ and CD8+ blood T cells was observed from baseline to week 6. After ivuxolimab, expanded clones were on average more numerous among CD8+ T cells than among CD4+ T cells. Low levels of normalized T-cell clonal expansion were also seen in some patients who did not respond. In the 0.1-3.0 mg/kg groups, partial responders had among the lowest normalized peripheral clonal expansion, particularly in CD8+ T cells.

The trial excluded patients who had a history of autoimmune disease or who were on systemic immunosuppression. In every dose cohort, peripheral blood was drawn for TCR sequencing at baseline, cycle 4 day 1, and cycle 7 day 1. The samples were taken from a phase I, first-in-human, multicenter, open-label dose-escalation trial of ivuxolimab. Adults with locally advanced or metastatic melanoma, renal cell, hepatocellular, or head and neck squamous cell carcinoma were enrolled in the trial. Before TCR sequencing, CD4+ T cells and CD8+ T cells from peripheral blood were sorted into separate populations.

Recombination linked TRBV18 to TRBJ1-2, and the D gene may be TRBD1, 5 bases matching. The sample in question was CD4+ or CD8+ T cells sorted from blood, obtained in a trial of the OX40 agonist ivuxolimab. The TCR originated in an adult with an advanced solid tumor such as melanoma, head and neck, liver or kidney cancer. The DNA sequence is TGTGCCAGCTCAGAACAGGACGGCCTAAAAGGGAACTATGGCTACACCTTC. Its protein reads: CASSEQDGLKGNYGYTF.